This T cell receptor (beta chain) was observed in a study of T-cell reconstitution after alpha-beta-depleted transplantation in children. In germline, CDR1 is SNHLY, CDR2 FYNNEI. CDR3 size: 14 residues. V was cut by 4 bases and J by 7 bases, with 14 bases left in between. This clonotype was detected once. It was with unique molecular identifiers that the TCRbeta library was prepared. Via MiXCR, TCRdb re-called the PCR reads, giving one row per CDR3 protein. The table includes about 610,000 distinct CDR3 sequences, over 9.5% detected once. Sequenced here: PBMCs from the stem cell graft donor, sampled from the stem cell graft. V usage is TRBV2 and J usage is TRBJ2-1, with TRBD1 as a possible D gene (6 bases). This TCR was sampled from a human donor who donated a stem cell graft to a child with acute myeloid leukemia. CDR3 nucleotides: TGTGCCAGCAGTGTAGTCAGGGGCCTTAATGAGCAGTTCTTC. This sequence encodes CASSVVRGLNEQFF.